The 9 T cell receptor beta chains given below trace back to one sample, sequenced in a study of T cells in localized non-small cell lung cancer. Clones were sequenced by immunoSEQ multiplex PCR, and TCRdb holds only the in-frame ones, with some missing. This table has about 82,000 clones, 60% to 85% appearing once. The starting material was PBMCs, obtained before any cancer treatment. Receptors were obtained from a man aged 40-75 years with stage II squamous cell lung carcinoma.

This clone was seen a handful of times. V and J are TRBV28 and TRBJ1-4; D might be TRBD1 (6 bases). CDR1 is MDHEN, CDR2 SYDVKM, per germline. The length of the CDR3 is 14 residues. Trimming shortened V by 9 bases and J by 8 bases, and 19 bases separated the two germline ends. DNA for the CDR3: TGTGCCAGTGCGGGTAGGGGGGACGGGGAAAAACTGTTTTTT. Its protein product is CASAGRGDGEKLFF.

The V gene is TRBV27, the J gene TRBJ1-5; perhaps TRBD1 as D (5 bases). In germline, CDR1 is MNHEY, CDR2 SMNVEV (reference sequence). V lost 2 bases and J lost 2, with 13 bases in between. This CDR3 has 16 residues. The chain's CDR3 is CASSLNARGGNQPQHF. DNA of the CDR3: TGTGCCAGCAGTTTAAACGCCAGAGGGGGCAATCAGCCCCAGCATTTT.

CDR3 in DNA: TGTGCCAGCAGCTCGGGCTGCGAGCAGTACTTC. Its protein product is CASSSGCEQYF. The J gene is TRBJ2-7, the V gene TRBV7-4; D remains unclear. CDR1 SGHVT and CDR2 SQSDAQ come from the germline V gene. CDR3 length: 11 amino acids. V was cut by 4 bases and J by 6 bases, with 7 bases left in between.

The genes are TRBV29-1 and TRBJ2-5; 12 bases agree with TRBD2. The trim removed 4 bases at V and 5 bases at J, leaving 20 bases unmatched. The CDR3 loop spans 19 amino acids. CDR1 SQVTM and CDR2 ANQGSEA come from the germline V gene. Written as DNA, the CDR3 is TGCAGCGTTGTCCCGGCCTTTTGGACTAGCGGGGCGGCGTTTGAGACCCAGTACTTC. Residues: CSVVPAFWTSGAAFETQYF.

This clone was seen a handful of times. The J gene is TRBJ1-2, the V gene TRBV27; 9 nucleotides agree with TRBD1. Unmatched junction bases numbered 13, after V lost 4 bases and J lost 7 bases. Germline CDR1 reads MNHEY; CDR2 reads SMNVEV (reference sequence). This CDR3 spans 16 amino acids. The CDR3 region is CASSSYGGQGSPGYTF. CDR3 bases: TGTGCCAGCAGTTCCTACGGGGGACAGGGAAGTCCTGGCTACACCTTC.

CDR3 nucleotide sequence: TGTGCCAGCAGCCCGATGGGTGCCAGCTATGGCTACACCTTC. Translated, it gives CASSPMGASYGYTF. The chain couples TRBV7-9 to TRBJ1-2; D gene ambiguous. Deletions cut 5 bases from V and 4 bases from J, with 14 bases between. Germline V gives CDR1 SEHNR, CDR2 FQNEAQ (reference sequence). CDR3 size: 14 residues. The whole variable domain, filled in from reference TRBV7-9 and TRBJ1-2, reads DTGVSQNPRHKITKRGQNVTFRCDPISEHNRLYWYRQTLGQGPEFLTYFQNEAQLEKSRLLSDRFSAERPKGSFSTLEIQRTEQGDSAMYLCASSPMGASYGYTFGSGTRLTVV.

The rearrangement links TRBV28 to TRBJ2-7, with a possible D match to TRBD2 (6 bases). This CDR3 has 13 residues. Germline V gene data show CDR1 as MDHEN and CDR2 as SYDVKM. Trimming removed 7 bases from V and 7 bases from J, with 17 bases in between. The CDR3, as DNA: TGTGCCAGCACCCAGGGCGGGGCCCGGGAGCAGTACTTC. Translating it yields CASTQGGAREQYF. The full variable domain, its missing parts supplied by reference TRBV28 and TRBJ2-7, is DVKVTQSSRYLVKRTGEKVFLECVQDMDHENMFWYRQDPGLGLRLIYFSYDVKMKEKGDIPEGYSVSREKKERFSLILESASTNQTSMYLCASTQGGAREQYFGPGTRLTVT.

J is TRBJ2-7 and V is TRBV10-1; a possible D gene is TRBD2 (6 bases). The length of the CDR3 is 12 residues. The ends were cut back, 9 bases at V and 4 bases at J, with 13 bases in the middle. In germline, CDR1 is WNHNN, CDR2 SYGVQD (reference sequence). CDR3 residues: CASSRDWYEQYF. As DNA, the CDR3 is TGCGCCAGTAGTAGGGACTGGTACGAGCAGTACTTC.

The genes are TRBV15 and TRBJ1-1, with D perhaps TRBD1 (5 bases). Trimming removed 5 bases from V and 6 bases from J, with 13 bases in between. Germline V CDR1 and CDR2: LNHNV, YYDKDF (reference sequence). This CDR3 contains 13 residues. This chain's CDR3 is CATSGDWGAEAFF. Here the CDR3 DNA reads TGTGCCACCAGCGGTGACTGGGGGGCTGAAGCTTTCTTT.